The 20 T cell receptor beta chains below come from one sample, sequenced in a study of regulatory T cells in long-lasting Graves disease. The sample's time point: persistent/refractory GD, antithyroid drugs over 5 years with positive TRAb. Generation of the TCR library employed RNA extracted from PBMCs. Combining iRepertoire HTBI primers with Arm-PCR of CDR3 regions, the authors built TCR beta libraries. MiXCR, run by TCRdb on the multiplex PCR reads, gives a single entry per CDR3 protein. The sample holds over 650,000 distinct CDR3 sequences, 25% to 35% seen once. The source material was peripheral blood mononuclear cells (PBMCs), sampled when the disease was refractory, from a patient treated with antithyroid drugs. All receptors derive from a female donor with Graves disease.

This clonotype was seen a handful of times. The CDR3 nucleotides read TGCGCCAGCAGCTTGGTCGGCCTAGCGGGAGGCGGGAGAGAGACCCAGTACTTC. This encodes CASSLVGLAGGGRETQYF. The rearrangement joins TRBV5-1 to TRBJ2-5; 11 bases align to TRBD2. Looked up from germline, CDR1 is SGHRS and CDR2 is YFSETQ. This CDR3 spans 18 amino acids. The junction had 11 bases not matched to a gene; V was cut back by 0 bases and J by 4 bases.

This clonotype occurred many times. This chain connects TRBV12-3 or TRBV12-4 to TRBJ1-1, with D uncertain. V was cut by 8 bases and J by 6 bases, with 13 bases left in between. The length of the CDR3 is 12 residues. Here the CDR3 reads CASSPRTAEAFF. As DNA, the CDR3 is TGTGCCAGCTCACCCCGAACGGCTGAAGCTTTCTTT.

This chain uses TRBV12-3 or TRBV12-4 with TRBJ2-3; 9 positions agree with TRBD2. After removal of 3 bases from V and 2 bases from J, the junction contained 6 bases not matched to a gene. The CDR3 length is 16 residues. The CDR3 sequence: CASSFLGLASTDTQYF. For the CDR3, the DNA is TGTGCCAGCAGTTTTTTGGGACTAGCTTCCACAGATACGCAGTATTTT.

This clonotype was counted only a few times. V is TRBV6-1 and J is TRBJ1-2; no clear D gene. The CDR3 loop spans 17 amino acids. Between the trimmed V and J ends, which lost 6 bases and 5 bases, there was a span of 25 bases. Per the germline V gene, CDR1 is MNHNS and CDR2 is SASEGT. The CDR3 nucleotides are TGTGCCAGCAGCTCAAATCGAGAAATCACCACCTCTTATGGCTACACCTTC. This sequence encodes CASSSNREITTSYGYTF.

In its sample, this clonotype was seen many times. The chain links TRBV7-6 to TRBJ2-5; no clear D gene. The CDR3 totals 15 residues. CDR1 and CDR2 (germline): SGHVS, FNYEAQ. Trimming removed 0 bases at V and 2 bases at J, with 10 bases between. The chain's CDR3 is CASSLALGGQETQYF. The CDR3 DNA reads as TGTGCCAGCAGCTTAGCCCTCGGCGGTCAAGAGACCCAGTACTTC. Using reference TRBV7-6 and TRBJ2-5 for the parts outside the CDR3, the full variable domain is GAGVSQSPRYKVTKRGQDVALRCDPISGHVSLYWYRQALGQGPEFLTYFNYEAQQDKSGLPNDRFSAERPEGSISTLTIQRTEQRDSAMYRCASSLALGGQETQYFGPGTRLLVL.

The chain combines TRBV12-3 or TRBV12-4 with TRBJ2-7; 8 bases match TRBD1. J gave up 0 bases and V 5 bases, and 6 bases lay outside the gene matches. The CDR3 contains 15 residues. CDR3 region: CASSPGQATSYEQYF. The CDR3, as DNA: TGTGCCAGCAGTCCGGGACAGGCGACCTCCTACGAGCAGTACTTC.

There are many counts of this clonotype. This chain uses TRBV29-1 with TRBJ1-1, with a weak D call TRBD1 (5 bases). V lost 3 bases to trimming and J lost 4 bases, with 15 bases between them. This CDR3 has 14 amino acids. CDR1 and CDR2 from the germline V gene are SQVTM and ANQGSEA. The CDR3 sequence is CSVDVWGEGTEAFF. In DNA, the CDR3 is TGCAGCGTTGATGTTTGGGGGGAGGGCACTGAAGCTTTCTTT.

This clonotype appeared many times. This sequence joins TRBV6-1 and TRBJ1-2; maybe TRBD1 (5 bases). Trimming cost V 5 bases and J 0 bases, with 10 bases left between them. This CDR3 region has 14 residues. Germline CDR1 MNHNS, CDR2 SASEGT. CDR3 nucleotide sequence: TGTGCCAGCAGTACCGGGACGGCTAACTATGGCTACACCTTC. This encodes CASSTGTANYGYTF.

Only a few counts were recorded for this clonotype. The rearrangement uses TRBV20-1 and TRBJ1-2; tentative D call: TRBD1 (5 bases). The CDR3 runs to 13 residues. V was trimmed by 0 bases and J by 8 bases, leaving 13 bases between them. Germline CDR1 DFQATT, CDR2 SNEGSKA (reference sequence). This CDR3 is CSARDRVVGGYTF. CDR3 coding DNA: TGCAGTGCTAGAGACAGGGTAGTAGGGGGCTACACCTTC.

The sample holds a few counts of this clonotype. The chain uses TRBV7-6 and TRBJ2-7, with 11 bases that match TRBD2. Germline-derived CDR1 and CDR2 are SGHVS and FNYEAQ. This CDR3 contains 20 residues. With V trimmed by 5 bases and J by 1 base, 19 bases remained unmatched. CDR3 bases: TGTGCCAGCAGCCGAACTAGCGGGAGTTCCCATACCTCGAATTCCTACGAGCAGTACTTC. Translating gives CASSRTSGSSHTSNSYEQYF.

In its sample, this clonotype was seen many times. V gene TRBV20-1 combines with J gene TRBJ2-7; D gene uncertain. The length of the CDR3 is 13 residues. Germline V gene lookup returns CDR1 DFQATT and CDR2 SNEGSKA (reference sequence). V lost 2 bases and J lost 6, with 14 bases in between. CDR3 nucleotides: TGCAGTGCTAGACCCAGCGCCATAACCGAGCAGTACTTC. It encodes CSARPSAITEQYF.

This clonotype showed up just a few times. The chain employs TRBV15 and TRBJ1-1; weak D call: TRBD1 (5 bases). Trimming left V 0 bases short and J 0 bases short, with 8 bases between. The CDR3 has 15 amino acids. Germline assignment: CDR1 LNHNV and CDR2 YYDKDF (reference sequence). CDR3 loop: CATSREGHLNTEAFF. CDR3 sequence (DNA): TGTGCCACCAGCAGAGAAGGACATCTGAACACTGAAGCTTTCTTT. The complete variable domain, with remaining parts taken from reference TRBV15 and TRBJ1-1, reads DAMVIQNPRYQVTQFGKPVTLSCSQTLNHNVMYWYQQKSSQAPKLLFHYYDKDFNNEADTPDNFQSRRPNTSFCFLDIRSPGLGDTAMYLCATSREGHLNTEAFFGQGTRLTVV.

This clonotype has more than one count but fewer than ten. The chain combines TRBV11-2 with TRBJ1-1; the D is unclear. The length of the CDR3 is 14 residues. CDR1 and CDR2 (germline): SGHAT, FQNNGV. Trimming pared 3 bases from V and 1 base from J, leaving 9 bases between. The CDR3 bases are TGTGCCAGCAGCTTTACTCGATCGAACACTGAAGCTTTCTTT. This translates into CASSFTRSNTEAFF.

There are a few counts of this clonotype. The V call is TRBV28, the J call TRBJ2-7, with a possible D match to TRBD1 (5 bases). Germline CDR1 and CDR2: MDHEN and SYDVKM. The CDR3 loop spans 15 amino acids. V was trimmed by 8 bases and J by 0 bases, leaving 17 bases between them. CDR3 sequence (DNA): TGTGCCAGCCATCCCGATCGGCAGGGCTCCTACGAGCAGTACTTC. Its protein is CASHPDRQGSYEQYF.

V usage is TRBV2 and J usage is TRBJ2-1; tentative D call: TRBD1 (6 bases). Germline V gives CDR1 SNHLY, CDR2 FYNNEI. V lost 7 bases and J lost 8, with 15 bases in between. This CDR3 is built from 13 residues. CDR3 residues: CASIKTGKHEQFF. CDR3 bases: TGTGCCAGCATAAAGACAGGAAAACATGAGCAGTTCTTC.

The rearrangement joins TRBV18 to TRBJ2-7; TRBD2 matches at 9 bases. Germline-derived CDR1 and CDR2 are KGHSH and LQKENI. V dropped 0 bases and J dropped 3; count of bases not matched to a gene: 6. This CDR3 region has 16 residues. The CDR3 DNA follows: TGTGCCAGCTCACCACCGGTTAGCGGGAGAATCTACGAGCAGTACTTC. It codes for CASSPPVSGRIYEQYF.

CDR3 residues: CASTGALGYGYTF. The CDR3 DNA reads as TGTGCCAGTACAGGGGCTTTGGGCTATGGCTACACCTTC. The genes are TRBV6-1 and TRBJ1-2; 7 bases match TRBD1. With 9 bases clipped from V and 4 bases from J, the junction kept 8 bases outside the gene matches. This CDR3 region has 13 residues. The germline V gene has CDR1 MNHNS and CDR2 SASEGT.

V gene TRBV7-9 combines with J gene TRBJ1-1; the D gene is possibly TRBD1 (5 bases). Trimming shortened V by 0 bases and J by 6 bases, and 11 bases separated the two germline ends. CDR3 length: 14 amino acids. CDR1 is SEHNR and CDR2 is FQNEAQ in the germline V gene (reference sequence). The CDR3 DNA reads TGTGCCAGCAGCTTAGCGAGTAGGGGAGCTGAAGCTTTCTTT. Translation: CASSLASRGAEAFF.

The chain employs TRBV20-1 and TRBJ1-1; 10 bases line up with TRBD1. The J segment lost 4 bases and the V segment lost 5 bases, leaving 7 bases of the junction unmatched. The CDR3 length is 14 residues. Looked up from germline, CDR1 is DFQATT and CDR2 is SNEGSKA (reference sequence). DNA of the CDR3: TGCAGTGCTCTTCCGGGACAGGGGACCACTGAAGCTTTCTTT. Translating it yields CSALPGQGTTEAFF.

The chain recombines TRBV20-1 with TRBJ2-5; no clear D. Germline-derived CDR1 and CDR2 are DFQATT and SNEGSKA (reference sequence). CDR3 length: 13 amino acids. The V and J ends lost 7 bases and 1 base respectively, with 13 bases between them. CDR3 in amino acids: CSGSGRLQETQYF. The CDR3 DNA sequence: TGCAGTGGGAGTGGGCGGCTCCAAGAGACCCAGTACTTC.